Presented here are 2 T cell receptor beta chains from one specimen sequenced in a study of blood T cell repertoires in COVID-19. The method was immunoSEQ multiplex PCR; TCRdb's version includes in-frame clones alone and lacks a portion of them. This sample carries around 140,000 clones, roughly 88% of them seen once, and the ten largest clones take around 1.7%. The specimen sequenced was peripheral blood. The receptors originated from a woman aged 45-65 years with acute or convalescent COVID-19.

The chain couples TRBV5-1 to TRBJ1-1; 8 bases align to TRBD1. The CDR3 loop spans 16 amino acids. V trimming: 7 bases; J trimming: 5 bases; junction bases outside the gene matches: 16. Germline V gives CDR1 SGHRS, CDR2 YFSETQ. In DNA, the CDR3 is TGCGCCAGCTGCGAGAGGGCAGGGGGCATGGATACTGAAGCTTTCTTT. Protein: CASCERAGGMDTEAFF.

V is TRBV9 and J is TRBJ2-1; possibly TRBD1 for D (6 bases). The CDR3 length is 15 residues. The germline V and J ends were trimmed by 4 bases and 0 bases, with 11 bases remaining between them. CDR1 is SGDLS, CDR2 YYNGEE, per germline. CDR3 amino acids: CASSQEGVSYNEQFF. For the CDR3, the DNA is TGTGCCAGCAGCCAAGAGGGGGTCTCCTACAATGAGCAGTTCTTC.